These 24 T cell receptor beta chains were all obtained from the same sample, sequenced in a study of blood T cell repertoires in COVID-19. TCRdb's table, derived via immunoSEQ multiplex PCR, lists solely in-frame clones and lacks some. Of 140,000 to 150,000 clones in the sample, around 87% were seen once. The source material was PBMCs or T cells enriched from blood (not recorded which). Receptor source: a man aged 60 to 75 who had recovered from COVID-19.

The chain employs TRBV6-5 and TRBJ1-1; 9 nucleotides agree with TRBD1. The CDR3 is 13 amino acids. With 6 bases clipped from V and 5 bases from J, the junction kept 4 bases outside the gene matches. Germline loops: CDR1 MNHEY, CDR2 SVGAGI. Here the CDR3 DNA reads TGTGCCAGCAGCCGGGACAGGGAGACTGAAGCTTTCTTT. Translated, it gives CASSRDRETEAFF.

The chain is built from TRBV19 and TRBJ2-2, with 8 positions matching TRBD1. The trim removed 4 bases at V and 8 bases at J, leaving 6 bases unmatched. This CDR3 contains 14 residues. Per germline, CDR1 LNHDA and CDR2 SQIVND (reference sequence). The CDR3 loop is CASSNDRGRGELFF. The CDR3 nucleotides are TGTGCCAGTAGTAACGACAGGGGCCGGGGGGAGCTGTTTTTT. The entire variable domain, with the rest obtained from reference TRBV19 and TRBJ2-2, is as follows: DGGITQSPKYLFRKEGQNVTLSCEQNLNHDAMYWYRQDPGQGLRLIYYSQIVNDFQKGDIAEGYSVSREKKESFPLTVTSAQKNPTAFYLCASSNDRGRGELFFGEGSRLTVL.

Comments on this clone: This sample also contains other DNA sequences that code for the same CDR3. V gene TRBV10-1 combines with J gene TRBJ2-7; 10 bases agree with TRBD2. Germline CDR1 and CDR2: WNHNN and SYGVQD (reference sequence). V shed 4 bases, J shed 4 bases, and the junction held 1 base outside the gene matches. The CDR3 has 13 residues. The CDR3 region is CASSASGSYEQYF. CDR3 DNA: TGCGCCAGCAGTGCTAGCGGGAGTTACGAGCAGTACTTC.

The table lists this clone with a count of one. The chain recombines TRBV19 with TRBJ2-1, with D possibly matching TRBD2 (5 bases). V shed 6 bases and J shed 10 bases, with 13 bases lying between them. This CDR3 is 12 amino acids long. Germline V gene data show CDR1 as LNHDA and CDR2 as SQIVND (reference sequence). The CDR3 sequence is CASSLRREEQFF. The CDR3 nucleotides read TGTGCCAGTAGCCTGCGCCGGGAAGAGCAGTTCTTC.

This chain links TRBV27 with TRBJ2-1, with TRBD2 matching over 12 bases. V gave up 7 bases and J gave up 7 bases; unmatched junction bases: 5. From germline, CDR1 is MNHEY and CDR2 SMNVEV (reference sequence). The CDR3 extends over 14 amino acids. The CDR3 nucleotides are TGTGCCAGCACCTCACTAGCGGGAGGAAATGAGCAGTTCTTC. Its protein product is CASTSLAGGNEQFF.

This clone showed up just once. The V and J genes are TRBV3-1 (or the pseudogene TRBV3-2) and TRBJ2-5, with 11 bases matching TRBD2. Germline CDR1 is LGHDT and CDR2 is YNNKEL (reference sequence). J gave up 0 bases and V 1 base, and 16 bases lay outside the gene matches. The CDR3 loop spans 21 amino acids. CDR3 loop: CASSQAPPSTSGGTYQETQYF. The CDR3 bases are TGTGCCAGCAGCCAAGCCCCGCCCTCTACTAGCGGGGGTACTTACCAAGAGACCCAGTACTTC.

This chain connects TRBV25-1 to TRBJ1-2; D gene ambiguous. Germline CDR1 and CDR2: MGHDK and SYGVNS. Trimming shortened V by 1 base and J by 5 bases, and 14 bases separated the two germline ends. The CDR3 totals 15 residues. CDR3 sequence (DNA): TGTGCCAGCAGTGAATTTGGCCTAGGAGGGTATGGCTACACCTTC. Residues: CASSEFGLGGYGYTF.

The rearrangement uses TRBV5-6 and TRBJ1-2, with TRBD1 matching over 7 bases. Germline CDR1 SGHDT, CDR2 YYEEEE. V shed 3 bases and J 3 bases; nucleotides not matched to a gene: 2. The CDR3 runs to 13 residues. CDR3 amino acids: CASSYDRDYGYTF. The DNA of the CDR3 is TGTGCCAGCAGCTACGACAGGGACTATGGCTACACCTTC.

The J gene is TRBJ2-5, the V gene TRBV5-1, with 13 positions matching TRBD2. Unmatched junction bases numbered 5, after V lost 5 bases and J lost 4 bases. The CDR3 length is 15 residues. Looked up from germline, CDR1 is SGHRS and CDR2 is YFSETQ. Here the CDR3 DNA reads TGCGCCAGCAGTCGGAGGACTAGCGGGGGAGAGACCCAGTACTTC. It specifies CASSRRTSGGETQYF.

V and J are TRBV2 and TRBJ2-4, with D perhaps matching TRBD1 (6 bases). The CDR3 contains 16 residues. The V gene lost 2 bases and the J gene lost 2 bases, with 13 bases spanning the gap. From germline, CDR1 is SNHLY and CDR2 FYNNEI. CDR3 protein: CASSEIVDRTKNIQYF. CDR3 nucleotides: TGTGCCAGCAGTGAAATTGTTGACAGGACCAAAAACATTCAGTACTTC.

The V gene is TRBV10-3, the J gene TRBJ1-4; tentative D call: TRBD1 (5 bases). The germline V gene encodes CDR1 ENHRY and CDR2 SYGVKD. The CDR3 contains 14 residues. V lost 10 bases and J lost 5, with 17 bases in between. CDR3 nucleotides: TGTGCCACCAGGAGCAGGGAAACGAATGAAAAACTGTTTTTT. Its translation: CATRSRETNEKLFF.

The sample holds a few counts of this clone. The V and J genes are TRBV5-1 and TRBJ1-1, with 7 positions matching TRBD1. The CDR3 covers 18 residues. Per the germline V gene, CDR1 is SGHRS and CDR2 is YFSETQ. V dropped 7 bases and J dropped 0; count of bases not matched to a gene: 18. CDR3 sequence reads: CASEPYDRARGMNTEAFF. The DNA for the CDR3 is TGCGCCAGCGAACCATACGACAGGGCAAGAGGGATGAACACTGAAGCTTTCTTT. Combining the CDR3 with reference TRBV5-1 and TRBJ1-1 gives the whole variable domain KAGVTQTPRYLIKTRGQQVTLSCSPISGHRSVSWYQQTPGQGLQFLFEYFSETQRNKGNFPGRFSGRQFSNSRSEMNVSTLELGDSALYLCASEPYDRARGMNTEAFFGQGTRLTVV.

This chain links TRBV3-1 (or the pseudogene TRBV3-2) with TRBJ2-5; TRBD1 is a possible D gene (6 bases). V was cut by 5 bases and J by 5 bases, with 15 bases left in between. This CDR3 is 14 amino acids long. Per the germline V gene, CDR1 is LGHDT and CDR2 is YNNKEL (reference sequence). The CDR3 loop is CASSSRQGSETQYF. The CDR3 nucleotides are TGTGCCAGCAGCTCCCGTCAGGGGTCGGAGACCCAGTACTTC.

This sequence joins TRBV4-1 and TRBJ1-2; D remains unclear. Germline CDR1 reads MGHRA; CDR2 reads YSYEKL. Trimming removed 3 bases at V and 0 bases at J, with 11 bases between. The CDR3 totals 15 residues. The CDR3, as DNA: TGCGCCAGCAGCCAGGGTCATGACTCTAACTATGGCTACACCTTC. Its translation is CASSQGHDSNYGYTF.

This chain joins TRBV7-2 and TRBJ2-1, with 8 bases that match TRBD2. Looked up from germline, CDR1 is SGHTA and CDR2 is FQGNSA. The V segment lost 3 bases and the J segment 3 bases; nucleotides outside the gene matches: 4. This CDR3 is 15 amino acids long. The CDR3 DNA reads as TGTGCCAGCAGCTTCGATAGCGGGAACTACAATGAGCAGTTCTTC. This sequence encodes CASSFDSGNYNEQFF.

This clone was observed a handful of times. J is TRBJ1-2 and V is TRBV7-9; no firm D call. Germline V CDR1 and CDR2: SEHNR, FQNEAQ (reference sequence). The CDR3 consists of 13 residues. The V and J ends lost 4 bases and 4 bases respectively, with 10 bases between them. The CDR3 DNA is TGTGCCAGCAGCTCTGAGAAGCTCTATGGCTACACCTTC. It is translated as CASSSEKLYGYTF.

This chain joins TRBV6-5 and TRBJ2-2; 10 nucleotides line up with TRBD2. The CDR3 is 15 amino acids. V lost 9 bases, J lost 1 base, and 5 bases stayed unmatched. Germline V gene sequence: CDR1 MNHEY, CDR2 SVGAGI. This chain's CDR3 is CASELAGKNTGELFF. In DNA form, the CDR3 reads TGTGCCAGTGAACTAGCGGGGAAGAACACCGGGGAGCTGTTTTTT.

This clone has only a few counts. The chain carries TRBV10-1 and TRBJ2-1; TRBD2 matches 12 bases. Germline V gene data show CDR1 as WNHNN and CDR2 as SYGVQD (reference sequence). The length of the CDR3 is 17 residues. Germline trimming cut 6 bases from V and 10 bases from J; bases unmatched to any gene: 16. In DNA, the CDR3 is TGCGCCAGCAGCCGGAGCGCTTCTAGCGGGAGGGCCCAAGAGCAGTTCTTC. It translates to CASSRSASSGRAQEQFF.

A few counts support this clone. This chain uses TRBV3-1 (or the pseudogene TRBV3-2) with TRBJ2-7; TRBD1 agrees at 8 bases. Per the germline V gene, CDR1 is LGHDT and CDR2 is YNNKEL (reference sequence). J was trimmed by 4 bases and V by 1 base; bases with no gene match: 3. The CDR3 sequence is 14 residues long. In DNA form, the CDR3 reads TGTGCCAGCAGCCAAGGGTACAGGGGGTACGAGCAGTACTTC. Its protein product is CASSQGYRGYEQYF.

J is TRBJ2-5 and V is TRBV9; TRBD2 aligns across 7 bases. The germline gives CDR1 SGDLS, CDR2 YYNGEE. The V and J ends lost 0 bases and 7 bases, in that order; junction bases with no gene match: 12. The CDR3 length is 16 residues. CDR3 amino acids: CASSVGRSGREATQYF. The CDR3 nucleotides are TGTGCCAGCAGCGTAGGGAGGTCGGGGAGGGAGGCGACCCAGTACTTC.

The rearrangement uses TRBV18 and TRBJ1-5, with D tentatively TRBD1 (5 bases). Germline V lookup: CDR1 KGHSH, CDR2 LQKENI. The CDR3 runs 17 residues. V was pared by 6 bases and J by 2 bases, with 20 bases between. The CDR3 DNA is TGTGCCAGCTCCCCCGACGGGGCTGGAGGGCGCAATCAGCCCCAGCATTTT. It yields the protein CASSPDGAGGRNQPQHF.

This clone showed up just a few times. The genes are TRBV6-1 and TRBJ1-5; 12 positions agree with TRBD1. This CDR3 has 17 amino acids. In germline, CDR1 is MNHNS, CDR2 SASEGT. The junction had 6 bases not matched to a gene; V was cut back by 0 bases and J by 6 bases. CDR3 bases: TGTGCCAGCAGTGAAGCCGGGACAGGGGGCTCGGTTCAGCCCCAGCATTTT. Translation gives CASSEAGTGGSVQPQHF.

The chain carries TRBV25-1 and TRBJ2-3; possibly TRBD1 for D (6 bases). Germline-derived CDR1 and CDR2 are MGHDK and SYGVNS. The CDR3 runs to 16 residues. V was clipped by 3 bases and J by 8 bases, with 21 bases between them. The CDR3 is CASSDPARQDGGTQYF. CDR3 bases: TGTGCCAGCAGTGACCCGGCCAGACAGGATGGGGGTACGCAGTATTTT.

The chain has TRBV10-1 and TRBJ2-3; D possibly corresponds to TRBD2 (6 bases). Per germline, CDR1 WNHNN and CDR2 SYGVQD (reference sequence). CDR3 length: 14 residues. With 3 bases removed from V and 4 bases from J, the gap between germline ends came to 11 bases. CDR3 residues: CASSDGSGADTQYF. The DNA for the CDR3 is TGCGCCAGCAGTGACGGTTCGGGGGCAGATACGCAGTATTTT.